This TCR beta chain was sequenced for a study of identical twins. Study results and caveats: For zero-insertion analyses, partial confounding could come from invariant MAIT and iNKT cells. There were fewer insertions in abundant cord blood beta clonotypes, but memory repertoires showed no such pattern.

V was pared by 0 bases and J by 4 bases, with 5 bases of the junction left unmatched. Germline V gene sequence: CDR1 SGHAT, CDR2 FQNNGV. The CDR3 has 15 residues. A universal primer site was added by template switching, and unique molecular identifiers were carried by the cDNA. From the 5' RACE reads, TCRdb called clonotypes with MiXCR, one entry per CDR3 protein. Of 690,000 or so distinct CDR3 sequences listed, 8% to 9% are singletons. Points on this clonotype: Its target is unknown.

These data also featured in a second study, about yellow fever vaccine responses in identical twins.

The origin of this receptor is a woman between 18 and 29 years old in good health. The chain has TRBV11-2 and TRBJ2-5; 7 bases fit TRBD2. The sequencing input was PBMCs. The CDR3 reads CASSLDPAGVETQYF. The CDR3 coding sequence is TGTGCCAGCAGCTTAGATCCGGCGGGAGTAGAGACCCAGTACTTC.